The 28 T cell receptor beta chains below all came from one sample that was sequenced in a study of PD-1 blockade in mismatch repair-deficient tumors. Time point reported: archival surgical resection tumor tissue. Repertoires were generated with immunoSEQ multiplex PCR, while TCRdb's copy carries only in-frame clones and drops some. The sample shows 3,500 to 4,000 clones, more than 60% of them seen only once. The source material was primary tumor tissue, sampled from a patient treated with pembrolizumab. All receptors derive from an adult with mismatch repair-deficient cancer.

The gene calls are TRBV30 and TRBJ2-7; D is possibly TRBD2 (5 bases). V was pared by 2 bases and J by 0 bases, with 14 bases between. The germline CDR1 and CDR2 sequences are GTSNPN and SVGIG (reference sequence). The CDR3 runs to 15 residues. CDR3 sequence: CAWSPIGGSSYEQYF. CDR3 nucleotide sequence: TGTGCCTGGAGTCCCATTGGCGGGTCCTCCTACGAGCAGTACTTC.

V gene TRBV27 combines with J gene TRBJ1-2; 7 nucleotides match TRBD1. V shed 2 bases and J 0 bases; nucleotides not matched to a gene: 0. The CDR3 consists of 14 residues. Germline CDR1 is MNHEY and CDR2 is SMNVEV (reference sequence). The CDR3 nucleotides are TGTGCCAGCAGTTTAGGGACAGCTAACTATGGCTACACCTTC. It codes for CASSLGTANYGYTF.

V and J are TRBV5-1 and TRBJ2-1, with a possible D match to TRBD1 (6 bases). Trimming left V 2 bases short and J 2 bases short, with 14 bases between. Germline loops: CDR1 SGHRS, CDR2 YFSETQ. The CDR3 covers 16 residues. Here the CDR3 DNA reads TGCGCCAGCAGCTTCACCGGGACAAATACCTACAATGAGCAGTTCTTC. Protein sequence: CASSFTGTNTYNEQFF.

The chain uses TRBV18 and TRBJ2-5; D is undetermined. The V and J ends lost 3 bases and 5 bases respectively, with 7 bases between them. This CDR3 is 12 amino acids long. Per the germline V gene, CDR1 is KGHSH and CDR2 is LQKENI. This CDR3 reads CASSPSVETQYF. DNA for the CDR3: TGTGCCAGCTCACCGTCAGTGGAGACCCAGTACTTC. The full variable domain, in which reference TRBV18 and TRBJ2-5 provide the parts outside the CDR3, is NAGVMQNPRHLVRRRGQEARLRCSPMKGHSHVYWYRQLPEEGLKFMVYLQKENIIDESGMPKERFSAEFPKEGPSILRIQQVVRGDSAAYFCASSPSVETQYFGPGTRLLVL.

The chain couples TRBV5-8 to TRBJ2-1, with D perhaps TRBD2 (6 bases). This CDR3 spans 15 amino acids. Looked up from germline, CDR1 is SGHTS and CDR2 is YDEGEE. V lost 2 bases and J lost 0, with 9 bases in between. CDR3 DNA sequence: TGTGCCAGCAGCTTAGACGGGAGCTCCTACAATGAGCAGTTCTTC. It yields the protein CASSLDGSSYNEQFF. Full variable domain (rest looked up from reference TRBV5-8 and TRBJ2-1): EAGVTQSPTHLIKTRGQQATLRCSPISGHTSVYWYQQALGLGLQFLLWYDEGEERNRGNFPPRFSGRQFPNYSSELNVNALELEDSALYLCASSLDGSSYNEQFFGPGTRLTVL.

This clone turned up a few times. This rearrangement joins TRBV19 to TRBJ1-5; perhaps TRBD1 as D (5 bases). The CDR3 loop spans 14 amino acids. Germline V gives CDR1 LNHDA, CDR2 SQIVND (reference sequence). Trimming removed 4 bases at V and 6 bases at J, with 13 bases between. The CDR3 sequence is CASSTLGGRQPQHF. The DNA for the CDR3 is TGTGCCAGTAGTACCCTGGGGGGACGTCAGCCCCAGCATTTT. Combining the CDR3 with reference TRBV19 and TRBJ1-5 gives the whole variable domain DGGITQSPKYLFRKEGQNVTLSCEQNLNHDAMYWYRQDPGQGLRLIYYSQIVNDFQKGDIAEGYSVSREKKESFPLTVTSAQKNPTAFYLCASSTLGGRQPQHFGDGTRLSIL.

The rearrangement joins TRBV28 to TRBJ2-7, with D unclear. Germline lookup yields CDR1 MDHEN and CDR2 SYDVKM. Trimming stripped 8 bases from V and 3 bases from J, with 29 bases between. The CDR3 length is 18 residues. The CDR3 DNA reads TGTGCCAGCCATTCCCCCCTGTTGGGTCAGCGAGGAAACTACGAGCAGTACTTC. This translates into CASHSPLLGQRGNYEQYF.

This clone was picked up a small number of times. The V call is TRBV4-1, the J call TRBJ2-1, with D perhaps matching TRBD2 (8 bases). Trimming removed 2 bases from V and 8 bases from J, with 25 bases in between. The V gene's germline CDR1 is MGHRA and CDR2 YSYEKL. This CDR3 has 18 residues. The CDR3 sequence: CASSQRGQREIGVDEQFF. In DNA form, the CDR3 reads TGCGCCAGCAGCCAAAGGGGGCAGCGGGAGATCGGGGTGGATGAGCAGTTCTTC.

This clone was recorded a few times. The chain employs TRBV9 and TRBJ1-3, with TRBD1 as a possible D gene (6 bases). Trimming shortened V by 0 bases and J by 2 bases, and 9 bases separated the two germline ends. There are 15 residues in the CDR3. Germline assignment: CDR1 SGDLS and CDR2 YYNGEE. The CDR3 reads CASSVGPGAGNTIYF. CDR3 sequence (DNA): TGTGCCAGCAGCGTAGGCCCAGGGGCTGGAAACACCATATATTTT. Full variable domain (remainder filled in from reference TRBV9 and TRBJ1-3): DSGVTQTPKHLITATGQRVTLRCSPRSGDLSVYWYQQSLDQGLQFLIQYYNGEERAKGNILERFSAQQFPDLHSELNLSSLELGDSALYFCASSVGPGAGNTIYFGEGSWLTVV.

This clone was seen a single time. V and J are TRBV27 and TRBJ1-3; the D gene is possibly TRBD1 (5 bases). Trimming removed 2 bases at V and 0 bases at J, with 11 bases between. The CDR3 length is 16 residues. Germline V gene lookup returns CDR1 MNHEY and CDR2 SMNVEV (reference sequence). CDR3 bases: TGTGCCAGCAGTTTAAGGACACCGTACTCTGGAAACACCATATATTTT. Translating gives CASSLRTPYSGNTIYF.

The DNA of the CDR3 is TGCAGCGTCGCGGGCTCTGGGGATGAAAAACTGTTTTTT. Translated: CSVAGSGDEKLFF. V gene TRBV29-1 combines with J gene TRBJ1-4; D ambiguous. CDR3 length: 13 amino acids. V lost 6 bases and J 6 bases, leaving 14 bases between the germline ends. Germline V CDR1 and CDR2: SQVTM, ANQGSEA. Full variable domain (missing parts from reference TRBV29-1 and TRBJ1-4): SAVISQKPSRDICQRGTSLTIQCQVDSQVTMMFWYRQQPGQSLTLIATANQGSEATYESGFVIDKFPISRPNLTFSTLTVSNMSPEDSSIYLCSVAGSGDEKLFFGSGTQLSVL.

The chain joins TRBV10-3 to TRBJ1-5; 10 bases align to TRBD1. Germline V CDR1 and CDR2: ENHRY, SYGVKD. The CDR3 runs 14 residues. The ends lost 10 bases at V and 4 bases at J; junction bases unmatched: 7. The CDR3 DNA reads TGTGCCACGGGGACAGGGGATTTAAATCAGCCCCAGCATTTT. It yields the protein CATGTGDLNQPQHF.

The rearrangement uses TRBV5-1 and TRBJ2-1; 9 nucleotides agree with TRBD2. Germline V gives CDR1 SGHRS, CDR2 YFSETQ. This CDR3 contains 15 residues. V trimming: 4 bases; J trimming: 4 bases; junction bases outside the gene matches: 6. In nucleotides, the CDR3 is TGCGCCAGCAGCACTAGCGGGTTGGGATACAATGAGCAGTTCTTC. Amino acids: CASSTSGLGYNEQFF.

The chain links TRBV27 to TRBJ1-2; 11 nucleotides align to TRBD1. Per germline, CDR1 MNHEY and CDR2 SMNVEV (reference sequence). With 10 bases clipped from V and 5 bases from J, the junction kept 12 bases outside the gene matches. There are 15 residues in the CDR3. The CDR3 protein is CATRDRGASVYGYTF. In DNA form, the CDR3 reads TGTGCCACCCGGGACAGGGGGGCAAGTGTTTATGGCTACACCTTC.

The chain combines TRBV25-1 with TRBJ2-1, with TRBD2 identical over 14 bases. Germline V gene sequence: CDR1 MGHDK, CDR2 SYGVNS. This CDR3 contains 15 residues. V dropped 6 bases and J dropped 8; count of bases not matched to a gene: 6. The CDR3 nucleotides read TGTGCCAGCAGCCGGACTAGCGGGAGGCAGTATGAGCAGTTCTTC. Residues: CASSRTSGRQYEQFF.

A single count supports this clone. The chain carries TRBV7-2 and TRBJ1-1; 8 nucleotides agree with TRBD1. Germline V gene data show CDR1 as SGHTA and CDR2 as FQGNSA. The CDR3 has 14 amino acids. The V gene end was trimmed by 5 bases and the J gene end by 5 bases; junction bases not matched to a gene: 7. DNA of the CDR3: TGTGCCAGCAGCCTAACAGGGGGGGGGACTGAAGCTTTCTTT. It codes for CASSLTGGGTEAFF.

The gene calls are TRBV2 and TRBJ2-1, with TRBD2 matching over 11 bases. This CDR3 contains 15 residues. V was pared by 6 bases and J by 2 bases, with 3 bases of the junction left unmatched. In germline, CDR1 is SNHLY, CDR2 FYNNEI. The CDR3 protein is CASSVAGGPYNEQFF. The CDR3 DNA sequence: TGTGCCAGCAGCGTAGCGGGAGGGCCCTACAATGAGCAGTTCTTC.

The gene calls are TRBV9 and TRBJ1-5; D may be TRBD1 (6 bases). V lost 3 bases, J lost 1 base, and 11 bases lay in between. The V gene's germline CDR1 is SGDLS and CDR2 YYNGEE. The CDR3 sequence is 15 residues long. CDR3: CASSASTGSNQPQHF. The CDR3 DNA sequence: TGTGCCAGCAGCGCCTCGACAGGAAGCAATCAGCCCCAGCATTTT.

This clone was seen a handful of times. V gene TRBV21-1 combines with J gene TRBJ1-5; the DNA was not compared with TRBD1, the D call given in the table. TRBV21-1 is assigned pseudogene status. The CDR3 has 12 amino acids. The CDR3 coding sequence is TGTGCCACAGATGGGGGCGCTGGGCCCCAGCATTTT. It encodes CATDGGAGPQHF.

This chain connects TRBV9 to TRBJ2-7, with 10 bases identical to TRBD2. V trimming: 3 bases; J trimming: 0 bases; junction bases outside the gene matches: 9. Per the germline V gene, CDR1 is SGDLS and CDR2 is YYNGEE. This CDR3 has 17 amino acids. In nucleotides, the CDR3 is TGTGCCAGCAGCGGAGGGGGGGGACTAGCGCTCTCCTACGAGCAGTACTTC. Amino acid sequence: CASSGGGGLALSYEQYF.

CDR3 nucleotide sequence: TGTGCCAGCAGCACTAGCGGGAGGGCCTACGAGCAGTACTTC. This codes for CASSTSGRAYEQYF. The gene calls are TRBV11-2 and TRBJ2-7; TRBD2 aligns across 13 bases. The germline gives CDR1 SGHAT, CDR2 FQNNGV. V gave up 5 bases and J gave up 2 bases; unmatched junction bases: 0. CDR3 length equals 14 residues. Full variable domain (remainder filled in from reference TRBV11-2 and TRBJ2-7): EAGVAQSPRYKIIEKRQSVAFWCNPISGHATLYWYQQILGQGPKLLIQFQNNGVVDDSQLPKDRFSAERLKGVDSTLKIQPAKLEDSAVYLCASSTSGRAYEQYFGPGTRLTVT.

The rearrangement uses TRBV4-1 and TRBJ2-5, with D possibly TRBD2 on 6 matching bases. V was pared by 0 bases and J by 3 bases, with 11 bases between. Germline V CDR1 and CDR2: MGHRA, YSYEKL. This CDR3 region has 15 residues. The chain's CDR3 is CASSQDGTVEETQYF. CDR3 nucleotide sequence: TGCGCCAGCAGCCAAGATGGGACTGTGGAAGAGACCCAGTACTTC.

The chain carries TRBV19 and TRBJ2-3, with a weak D call TRBD1 (6 bases). The CDR3 has 13 amino acids. Germline assignment: CDR1 LNHDA and CDR2 SQIVND (reference sequence). V shed 5 bases and J shed 5 bases, with 11 bases lying between them. This CDR3 reads CASSPQGGDTQYF. CDR3 bases: TGTGCCAGTAGTCCCCAAGGGGGAGATACGCAGTATTTT.

This sequence joins TRBV9 and TRBJ2-7, with TRBD2 matching 12 bases. CDR3 length: 16 residues. Germline lookup yields CDR1 SGDLS and CDR2 YYNGEE. V lost 0 bases to trimming and J lost 2 bases; unmatched junction nucleotides: 3. The chain's CDR3 is CASSVGTSGAAYEQYF. The CDR3 DNA reads as TGTGCCAGCAGCGTAGGGACTAGCGGGGCGGCCTACGAGCAGTACTTC.

V gene TRBV9 combines with J gene TRBJ1-1, with D unresolved. The CDR3 consists of 16 residues. V gave up 0 bases and J gave up 0 bases, with 12 bases separating them. Germline V lookup: CDR1 SGDLS, CDR2 YYNGEE. The CDR3 loop reads CASSVVGHHLNTEAFF. CDR3 bases: TGTGCCAGCAGCGTAGTCGGTCACCACCTGAACACTGAAGCTTTCTTT.

The chain has TRBV27 and TRBJ2-3; TRBD2 agrees at 9 bases. CDR3 length: 14 residues. After removal of 0 bases from V and 5 bases from J, the junction contained 0 bases not matched to a gene. CDR1 is MNHEY, CDR2 SMNVEV, per germline (reference sequence). The DNA for the CDR3 is TGTGCCAGCAGTTTATCTAGCGGGAGAGATACGCAGTATTTT. Translated, it gives CASSLSSGRDTQYF.

The table lists this clone with a few counts. The CDR3 is CASSLTAGQNTEAFF. The CDR3 DNA sequence: TGTGCCAGCAGCTTAACGGCGGGGCAGAACACTGAAGCTTTCTTT. The J gene is TRBJ1-1, the V gene TRBV7-3; a weak D match, TRBD1 (5 bases). Trimming removed 0 bases from V and 1 base from J, with 9 bases in between. CDR3 size: 15 residues. CDR1 is SGHTA and CDR2 is FQGTGA in the germline V gene.

This chain joins TRBV28 and TRBJ1-1; 9 bases match TRBD1. This CDR3 is built from 15 residues. Germline V lookup: CDR1 MDHEN, CDR2 SYDVKM. V dropped 4 bases and J dropped 4; count of bases not matched to a gene: 7. CDR3 protein: CASSSYRGRITEAFF. In nucleotides, the CDR3 is TGTGCCAGCAGTTCGTACAGGGGGCGGATCACTGAAGCTTTCTTT.